The rows below give T cell receptor beta chains drawn from one sample of a study of cytomegalovirus exposure and HLA in healthy donors. Assay: immunoSEQ multiplex PCR; the TCRdb copy retains only in-frame clones and omits some. The data contain 150,000 to 200,000 clones, around four fifths of them singletons. Sequenced sample: PBMCs. Receptors originate from a woman aged 18-30 years in good health and CMV-seronegative. Both conserved end residues are part of each CDR3. The D gene is left open where the match is weak. Size values are once, few and many counts, or a class for expanded clones, and some rows have none.

>TRBV5-1|.|.|TRBJ1-3
TGCGCCAGCAGCTTGGGACAGTTCCACTCTGGAAACACCATATATTTT
CASSLGQFHSGNTIYF
>TRBV15|TRBD1|.|TRBJ2-6
TGTGCCACCAGCAGACTGAGATTGCCGACAGGGAGCTCTGGGGCCAACGTCCTGACTTTC
CATSRLRLPTGSSGANVLTF
>TRBV5-8|TRBD1|.|TRBJ2-7
TGTGCCAGCAGCTTGGCCAGGGGGACCGACGAGCCCCACGAGCAGTACTTC
CASSLARGTDEPHEQYF
>TRBV11-2|TRBD2|.|TRBJ2-1
TGTGCCAGCAGCTCAGGACTAGCGGGGGCCAATGAGCAGTTCTTC
CASSSGLAGANEQFF
>TRBV7-2|TRBD1|.|TRBJ1-2
TGTGCCAGCAGCTTAGCGGGACAGGGGCATGGCTACACCTTC
CASSLAGQGHGYTF
>TRBV7-9|TRBD1|.|TRBJ1-2
TGTGCCAGCAGCTTTTTAGCAGGGGGCTTCGATGGCTACACCTTC
CASSFLAGGFDGYTF
>TRBV6-5|.|.|TRBJ1-1
TGTGCCAGCAGTTACTCAGGTGGCGGCACTGAAGCTTTCTTT
CASSYSGGGTEAFF
>TRBV16|TRBD2|.|TRBJ2-7
TGTGCCAGCAGCCAATCGCGGCGGGGTAGCGGGAATTACGAGCAGTACTTC
CASSQSRRGSGNYEQYF
>TRBV5-1|TRBD2|.|TRBJ2-1
TGCGCCAGCAGCTGGACTAGCGGGAGGGCCGGTGAGCAGTTCTTC
CASSWTSGRAGEQFF
>TRBV7-7|TRBD1|.|TRBJ2-3
TGTGCCAGCAGCGAAGAAGGACAGGGGAGTTATACGCAGTATTTT
CASSEEGQGSYTQYF
>TRBV19|.|.|TRBJ1-5
TGTGCCAGCGGGGGACTGACGGCGGGCAATCAGCCCCAGCATTTT
CASGGLTAGNQPQHF
>TRBV5-5|.|.|TRBJ1-2
TGTGCCAGCAGCTTGGAGTGGGGGGACTATGGCTACACCTTC
CASSLEWGDYGYTF
>TRBV28|TRBD2|.|TRBJ2-1
TGTGCCAGCAGTTTATGGGGGGGGATTTTAGCGGGAGTGCCACAAGAGCAGTTCTTC
CASSLWGGILAGVPQEQFF
>TRBV10-1|TRBD2|.|TRBJ2-5
TGCGCCAGCAGTCCGGGACTAGCAAGGCAAGAGACCCAGTACTTC
CASSPGLARQETQYF
>TRBV28|.|.|TRBJ2-5
TGTGCCAGCAGTTTAGCCTTACCTACAGGGCGGACCCAGTACTTC
CASSLALPTGRTQYF
>TRBV5-5|.|.|TRBJ2-7
TGTGCCAGCAGCTTCCCCGGGACTTTCTCTACCTACGAGCAGTACTTC
CASSFPGTFSTYEQYF
>TRBV18|.|.|TRBJ2-2
TGTGCCAGCTCCTATCTTACTAACACCGGGGAGCTGTTTTTT
CASSYLTNTGELFF
>TRBV27|TRBD1|.|TRBJ1-1
TGTGCCAGCAGTTTAGCCCAAGGGGGCCTAACTGAAGCTTTCTTT
CASSLAQGGLTEAFF
>TRBV6-5|.|.|TRBJ2-3
TGTGCCAGCAGTTCCCTCACAGATACGCAGTATTTT
CASSSLTDTQYF
>TRBV6-1|TRBD1|.|TRBJ1-1
TGTGCCAGCAGCTACAGGGGTGAAACTGAAGCTTTCTTT
CASSYRGETEAFF
>TRBV28|TRBD1|.|TRBJ1-1
TGTGCCAGCACAACAAGGGGGCGGGCGGTAGCTTTCTTT
CASTTRGRAVAFF
>TRBV28|TRBD1|.|TRBJ2-3
TGTGCCAGCACCTCGGGACAGGGGGGAGATACGCAGTATTTT
CASTSGQGGDTQYF
>TRBV7-8|.|.|TRBJ1-3
TGTGCCAGCAGCTCCGCGGTCTCTGGAAACACCATATATTTT
CASSSAVSGNTIYF
>TRBV5-6|.|.|TRBJ2-5
TGTGCCAGCAGCTTGGGTAGGGGGTTGGAGACCCAGTACTTC
CASSLGRGLETQYF
>TRBV19|TRBD1|.|TRBJ1-1
TGTGCCAGTAGTATGCCGACAGGGGGAATTGAAGCTTTCTTT
CASSMPTGGIEAFF
>TRBV30|TRBD1|.|TRBJ2-2
TGTGCCTGGACCTCGGACAGGGGGCACGACGGGGAGCTGTTTTTT
CAWTSDRGHDGELFF
>TRBV7-9|.|.|TRBJ1-4
TGTGCCAGCAGCTCCCCGCTTTTGGAGAATGAAAAACTGTTTTTT
CASSSPLLENEKLFF
>TRBV25-1|.|.|TRBJ2-1
TGTGCCAGCAGTGCCCCGGGACTGGCCCTCAATGAGCAGTTCTTC
CASSAPGLALNEQFF
>TRBV7-9|TRBD2|few|TRBJ2-1
TGTGCCAGCCCCGGGGGGGGAGGGAATGAGCAGTTCTTC
CASPGGGGNEQFF
>TRBV5-6|.|.|TRBJ2-7
TGTGCCAGCAGCTTAGGTGGCAGGGGTCCTACCACCTACGAGCAGTACTTC
CASSLGGRGPTTYEQYF
>TRBV11-2|TRBD2|.|TRBJ2-5
TGTGCCAGCAGCCCAGGACTAGCGGGGAACTTAGAGACCCAGTACTTC
CASSPGLAGNLETQYF
>TRBV7-2|.|.|TRBJ2-1
TGTGCCAGCAGCAATGGTCGGGAGTTGTACAATGAGCAGTTCTTC
CASSNGRELYNEQFF
>TRBV15|TRBD1|.|TRBJ1-5
TGTGCCACCAGCAGAACAACAGGGGGAACGGCCCAGCATTTT
CATSRTTGGTAQHF
>TRBV6-5|TRBD2|.|TRBJ2-7
TGTGCCAGCAGCCCAAATAGCGGGAGCTCGCACGAGCAGTACTTC
CASSPNSGSSHEQYF
>TRBV28|.|.|TRBJ2-2
TGTGCCAGCAGCTCAGGACTATTCTCGGAGCGAGGGCTGTTTTTT
CASSSGLFSERGLFF
>TRBV5-1|TRBD1|.|TRBJ1-1
TGCGCCAGCAGCATAGAGACAGGGCTTGAAGCTTTCTTT
CASSIETGLEAFF
>TRBV12-5|.|.|TRBJ1-1
TGTGCTAGTGGTTTGGAAACAGGAGGGGGGGGGATGCGGAACACTGAAGCTTTCTTT
CASGLETGGGGMRNTEAFF
>TRBV5-8|TRBD2|.|TRBJ2-5
TGTGCCAGCAGCACACGCGGGACCGGTAACGGACTAGCGGAAGAGACCCAGTACTTC
CASSTRGTGNGLAEETQYF
>TRBV27|TRBD1|once|TRBJ1-4
TGTGCCAGCAGACAGGGGCAGTCTAATGAAAAACTGTTTTTT
CASRQGQSNEKLFF
>TRBV27|TRBD2|.|TRBJ2-1
TGTGCCAGCAGTTTAGCGGGAGTGGGGTACAATGAGCAGTTCTTC
CASSLAGVGYNEQFF
>TRBV10-3|.|few|TRBJ1-1
TGTGCCATCAGTGATAGGGAGGCAGGGCTAGGTACTGAAGCTTTCTTT
CAISDREAGLGTEAFF
>TRBV10-3|TRBD1|once|TRBJ2-1
TGTGCCATCAGTAACAGGGACAGGGACAATGAGCAGTTCTTC
CAISNRDRDNEQFF
>TRBV12-5|TRBD2|once|TRBJ2-7
TGTGCTAGTGGTTTCTCCGCGGGGGAACGGGAGGCCTACGAGCAGTACTTC
CASGFSAGEREAYEQYF
>TRBV27|TRBD2|.|TRBJ2-1
TGTGCCAGCAGCGGGGGAGTGGGGGAGGGCCCCGATGAGCAGTTCTTC
CASSGGVGEGPDEQFF
>TRBV18|TRBD2|.|TRBJ2-1
TGTGCCAGCTCACCCCGACTAGCGGGGGACTCGGGGAATGAGCAGTTCTTC
CASSPRLAGDSGNEQFF
>TRBV7-9|.|.|TRBJ1-1
TGTGCCAGCAGCGCTCCTGGCGGGGGTGGGAACACTGAAGCTTTCTTT
CASSAPGGGGNTEAFF
>TRBV12-5|.|.|TRBJ2-3
TGTGCTAGTGGTTTGGGGTTAGCGGAAATCACCACAGATACGCAGTATTTT
CASGLGLAEITTDTQYF
>TRBV18|.|.|TRBJ1-5
TGTGCCAGCTCACCACTAGCAGGGGGCAATCAGCCCCAGCATTTT
CASSPLAGGNQPQHF
>TRBV6-1|TRBD1|once|TRBJ2-7
TGTGCCAGCACCCAAGACAGGGTTTGGGACGAGCAGTACTTC
CASTQDRVWDEQYF
>TRBV5-1|.|.|TRBJ1-2
TGCGCCAGCAGTCTGACTAGCGGGGGCTATGGCTACACCTTC
CASSLTSGGYGYTF
>TRBV28|.|.|TRBJ2-7
TGTGCCAGCAGCTCCGGGGGCTACGAGCAGTACTTC
CASSSGGYEQYF
>TRBV4-2|.|.|TRBJ2-5
TGTGCCAGCAGCCAAGGGCCGTTCCAAGAGACCCAGTACTTC
CASSQGPFQETQYF
>TRBV19|TRBD1|.|TRBJ1-2
TGTGCCAGTAGCCTTACAGGGGGTAGCTATGGCTACACCTTC
CASSLTGGSYGYTF
>TRBV6-5|TRBD1|.|TRBJ1-4
TGTGCCAGCAGTTCGGACAGGGTATGGGATGAAAAACTGTTTTTT
CASSSDRVWDEKLFF